The source of this T cell receptor beta chain is a study of shared clonotypes between healthy human individuals. In the study overall: Per donor, three plates held CD4 naive cells, three held CD4 memory, two held CD8 naive and one held CD8 memory.

The germline gives CDR1 MNHNY, CDR2 SVGAGI (reference sequence). The CDR3 is 14 residues long. V lost 7 bases to trimming and J lost 10 bases, with 21 bases between them. This clone was detected only a few times. The input for sorted-subset replicate PCRs was 200 ng DNA, tens of thousands of T cell genomes. Original handling: ImmunoSEQ gave junction-only sequences without quality scores, so filtering differed. Assay used: immunoSEQ multiplex PCR; TCRdb lists only in-frame clones, some missing. The DNA gave D and trimming, while V, J and clone size come from that table. The sample records approximately 100,000 clones, about 72% being singletons. Adults of Caucasian background living in Nashville, Tennessee made up all donors.

The source material was memory CD8+ T cells sorted from blood. Subset of the sample: CD45RO+ cells pooled with CCR7-negative TemRA cells. J is TRBJ2-3 and V is TRBV6-6; the D gene is possibly TRBD2 (5 bases). This clonotype was obtained from a woman in her 30s in good health. The CDR3 here is CASNQLDPSDAQYF. CDR3 coding DNA: TGTGCCAGCAACCAACTAGACCCCTCCGACGCGCAGTATTTT.